One sample yielded the 24 T cell receptor beta chains listed below, sequenced in a study of blood T cell repertoires in COVID-19. The assay was immunoSEQ multiplex PCR, and TCRdb's table has in-frame clones only and misses some. Among under 200,000 clones listed, 65% to 85% were seen once. The sequencing input was peripheral blood. These receptors all stem from a human donor with acute or convalescent COVID-19. The donor label of this sample is uncertain.

This sequence joins TRBV11-3 and TRBJ2-4; 10 bases are a match to TRBD2. The CDR3 loop spans 17 amino acids. With 0 bases clipped from V and 9 bases from J, the junction kept 11 bases outside the gene matches. Germline-derived CDR1 and CDR2 are SGHNT and YENEEA. The CDR3 DNA reads TGTGCCAGCAGCTTAGATGGTGAGAGCGGGAGGGCTGGCATTCAGTACTTC. It yields the protein CASSLDGESGRAGIQYF.

The chain is built from TRBV3-1 (or the pseudogene TRBV3-2) and TRBJ2-5; D uncertain. The CDR3 consists of 12 residues. Per the germline V gene, CDR1 is LGHDT and CDR2 is YNNKEL (reference sequence). Trimming pared 3 bases from V and 3 bases from J, leaving 5 bases between. CDR3 sequence reads: CASSQQEETQYF. The CDR3 DNA reads as TGTGCCAGCAGCCAGCAGGAAGAGACCCAGTACTTC.

There are a few counts of this clone. V usage is TRBV6-5 and J usage is TRBJ1-2; D is uncertain. The V end was cut by 6 bases, the J end by 6 bases, with 17 bases between. CDR1 is MNHEY and CDR2 is SVGAGI in the germline V gene. This CDR3 spans 14 amino acids. The CDR3 region is CASSPSFYSHGYTF. CDR3 nucleotides: TGTGCCAGCAGCCCCTCTTTCTATTCGCATGGCTACACCTTC.

The J gene is TRBJ1-2, the V gene TRBV30; D is unclear. V lost 4 bases, J lost 8 bases, and 14 bases lay in between. The germline CDR1 and CDR2 sequences are GTSNPN and SVGIG (reference sequence). This CDR3 region has 12 residues. CDR3: CAWKGLPIGYTF. CDR3 DNA: TGTGCCTGGAAAGGACTGCCGATCGGCTACACCTTC.

The chain carries TRBV3-1 (or the pseudogene TRBV3-2) and TRBJ2-5; maybe TRBD1 (5 bases). This CDR3 is 13 amino acids long. V dropped 4 bases and J dropped 2 bases, with 8 bases sitting between them. Per germline, CDR1 LGHDT and CDR2 YNNKEL (reference sequence). Here the CDR3 DNA reads TGTGCCAGCAGCCTAGGGGCTCAAGAGACCCAGTACTTC. Its translation is CASSLGAQETQYF.

This clone came up a few times. This sequence joins TRBV7-9 and TRBJ2-7; 12 nucleotides match TRBD1. The length of the CDR3 is 16 residues. After removal of 5 bases from V and 6 bases from J, the junction contained 11 bases not matched to a gene. Germline CDR1 and CDR2: SEHNR and FQNEAQ (reference sequence). The DNA for the CDR3 is TGTGCCAGCAGCCTAGGTCTCGGGACAGGGGGCGCCGAGCAGTACTTC. It codes for CASSLGLGTGGAEQYF. The whole variable domain, filled in from reference TRBV7-9 and TRBJ2-7, reads DTGVSQNPRHKITKRGQNVTFRCDPISEHNRLYWYRQTLGQGPEFLTYFQNEAQLEKSRLLSDRFSAERPKGSFSTLEIQRTEQGDSAMYLCASSLGLGTGGAEQYFGPGTRLTVT.

V gene TRBV7-2 combines with J gene TRBJ2-1; 12 bases are a match to TRBD2. Trimming at V came to 1 base and at J to 7 bases, leaving 11 bases not matched to a gene. CDR1 SGHTA and CDR2 FQGNSA come from the germline V gene. The CDR3 spans 18 residues. CDR3 DNA sequence: TGTGCCAGCAGCTTAGGTCTAGCGGGGGGGGACAGAAGGAATGAGCAGTTCTTC. The encoded protein is CASSLGLAGGDRRNEQFF.

The chain is built from TRBV27 and TRBJ2-7, with a possible D match to TRBD1 (6 bases). This CDR3 comprises 15 residues. V lost 2 bases to trimming and J lost 0 bases, with 11 bases between them. Germline V gene data show CDR1 as MNHEY and CDR2 as SMNVEV (reference sequence). The CDR3 is CASSLTRGGSYEQYF. The CDR3 nucleotides read TGTGCCAGCAGTTTAACAAGAGGGGGCTCCTACGAGCAGTACTTC.

V is TRBV25-1 and J is TRBJ1-2; D perhaps matches TRBD1 (6 bases). Trimming took off 2 bases at V and 7 bases at J, with 17 bases between the two ends. Per germline, CDR1 MGHDK and CDR2 SYGVNS. The CDR3 has 15 amino acids. The CDR3 protein is CASSETLGGTSGYTF. Written as DNA, the CDR3 is TGTGCCAGCAGTGAAACGTTAGGGGGAACCTCTGGCTACACCTTC.

V gene TRBV11-3 combines with J gene TRBJ2-1; 10 bases align to TRBD2. Germline loops: CDR1 SGHNT, CDR2 YENEEA. The CDR3 sequence is 15 residues long. V dropped 0 bases and J dropped 9; count of bases not matched to a gene: 5. The CDR3 sequence: CASSLDSGRLGEQFF. In nucleotides, the CDR3 is TGTGCCAGCAGCTTAGATAGCGGGAGGTTGGGTGAGCAGTTCTTC.

This chain links TRBV27 with TRBJ1-1; 7 bases map to TRBD1. Germline CDR1 MNHEY, CDR2 SMNVEV (reference sequence). After removal of 0 bases from V and 3 bases from J, the junction contained 13 bases not matched to a gene. The CDR3 runs to 18 residues. In DNA, the CDR3 is TGTGCCAGCAGTTTATCTTGGAGGGGGCTACGAATAGACACTGAAGCTTTCTTT. It is translated as CASSLSWRGLRIDTEAFF.

The V gene is TRBV5-1, the J gene TRBJ2-7, with D tentatively TRBD1 (6 bases). CDR3 length: 15 residues. Deletions cut 0 bases from V and 7 bases from J, with 17 bases between. CDR1 SGHRS and CDR2 YFSETQ come from the germline V gene. The CDR3, as DNA: TGCGCCAGCAGCTTGGAAGACAGGCGGACGGGAGAGCAGTACTTC. Amino acid sequence: CASSLEDRRTGEQYF.

The gene calls are TRBV7-3 and TRBJ2-3; D gene uncertain. V dropped 3 bases and J dropped 1 base, with 5 bases sitting between them. This CDR3 region has 13 residues. Germline V gene lookup returns CDR1 SGHTA and CDR2 FQGTGA. The CDR3: CASSLQGTDTQYF. DNA for the CDR3: TGTGCCAGCAGCTTGCAGGGCACAGATACGCAGTATTTT.

V and J are TRBV6-5 and TRBJ2-7; the D gene is possibly TRBD1 (6 bases). The CDR3 loop spans 15 amino acids. V was pared by 2 bases and J by 4 bases, with 15 bases between. The germline gives CDR1 MNHEY, CDR2 SVGAGI. CDR3 DNA: TGTGCCAGCAGTTACAGCAGGGGAATTACGTACGAGCAGTACTTC. It is translated as CASSYSRGITYEQYF.

The gene calls are TRBV6-6 and TRBJ1-1; D gene uncertain. With 7 bases removed from V and 6 bases from J, the gap between germline ends came to 18 bases. The CDR3 is 14 residues long. CDR1 and CDR2 (germline): MNHNY, SVGAGI (reference sequence). In DNA, the CDR3 is TGTGCCAGCACTCCCTCGAACAGTCCCGCTGAAGCTTTCTTT. It codes for CASTPSNSPAEAFF.

This clone was detected only once. The CDR3, as DNA: TGTGCCAGCAGCTATTACAGGGGAGGCGGCGGCTACACCTTC. Its protein is CASSYYRGGGGYTF. The chain joins TRBV3-1 (or the pseudogene TRBV3-2) to TRBJ1-2; 7 positions agree with TRBD1. This CDR3 contains 14 residues. The germline V gene has CDR1 LGHDT and CDR2 YNNKEL (reference sequence). J gave up 8 bases and V 5 bases, and 11 bases lay outside the gene matches.

This chain connects TRBV3-1 (or the pseudogene TRBV3-2) to TRBJ2-5; TRBD1 matches at 8 bases. This CDR3 has 13 amino acids. Germline CDR1 and CDR2: LGHDT and YNNKEL (reference sequence). V lost 4 bases, J lost 10 bases, and 8 bases stayed unmatched. The CDR3 spells CASSPRAGGDQYF. The CDR3 DNA reads as TGTGCCAGCAGCCCCAGGGCAGGGGGCGACCAGTACTTC.

The J gene is TRBJ1-5, the V gene TRBV3-1 (or the pseudogene TRBV3-2); maybe TRBD1 (5 bases). Germline CDR1 is LGHDT and CDR2 is YNNKEL (reference sequence). The CDR3 is made up of 12 amino acids. V dropped 3 bases and J dropped 6 bases, with 6 bases sitting between them. The CDR3 DNA reads TGTGCCAGCAGCCAGGGGGGTCAGCCCCAGCATTTT. The encoded protein is CASSQGGQPQHF.

The rearrangement uses TRBV10-3 and TRBJ1-2; D may be TRBD1 (6 bases). Deletions cut 4 bases from V and 4 bases from J, with 10 bases between. In germline, CDR1 is ENHRY, CDR2 SYGVKD. The CDR3 sequence is 13 residues long. The CDR3 region is CAISGQGRYGYTF. CDR3 in DNA: TGTGCCATCAGTGGTCAGGGGCGCTATGGCTACACCTTC.

As DNA, the CDR3 is TGTGCCAGCAGCTTAGAGGTCAGGGGGAACGAGCAGTACTTC. Translation gives CASSLEVRGNEQYF. The chain carries TRBV7-8 and TRBJ2-7; TRBD1 aligns across 7 bases. The CDR3 spans 14 residues. V lost 1 base to trimming and J lost 5 bases; unmatched junction nucleotides: 5. Per the germline V gene, CDR1 is SGHVS and CDR2 is FQNEAQ.

V usage is TRBV5-5 and J usage is TRBJ2-5; D perhaps matches TRBD2 (6 bases). In germline, CDR1 is SGHKS, CDR2 YYEKEE (reference sequence). V was shortened by 2 bases and J by 4 bases, with 15 bases between the two germline ends. This CDR3 is built from 15 residues. The CDR3 DNA reads as TGTGCCAGCAGCTTATCGCCCCGGGGGTCAGAGACCCAGTACTTC. Residues: CASSLSPRGSETQYF. The entire variable domain, with the rest obtained from reference TRBV5-5 and TRBJ2-5, is as follows: DAGVTQSPTHLIKTRGQQVTLRCSPISGHKSVSWYQQVLGQGPQFIFQYYEKEERGRGNFPDRFSARQFPNYSSELNVNALLLGDSALYLCASSLSPRGSETQYFGPGTRLLVL.

The rearrangement links TRBV19 to TRBJ2-3, with TRBD1 matching over 7 bases. V lost 5 bases and J lost 1; bases outside the gene matches: 6. The CDR3 is 15 amino acids. Per germline, CDR1 LNHDA and CDR2 SQIVND (reference sequence). CDR3: CASSYRQGRTDTQYF. Here the CDR3 DNA reads TGTGCCAGTAGTTATCGACAGGGACGCACAGATACGCAGTATTTT.

This sequence joins TRBV18 and TRBJ2-7, with 7 bases identical to TRBD2. Germline V gives CDR1 KGHSH, CDR2 LQKENI. This CDR3 has 12 residues. The V segment lost 6 bases and the J segment 4 bases; nucleotides outside the gene matches: 3. The CDR3 DNA sequence: TGTGCCAGCTCTCGGGGGGAGTACGAGCAGTACTTC. Translation: CASSRGEYEQYF.

The chain employs TRBV29-1 and TRBJ2-7; the D gene is possibly TRBD2 (6 bases). V lost 7 bases, J lost 7 bases, and 23 bases lay in between. This CDR3 has 14 amino acids. CDR1 SQVTM and CDR2 ANQGSEA come from the germline V gene. CDR3 sequence: CSAASGTPSGEQYF. CDR3 nucleotide sequence: TGCAGCGCCGCATCCGGGACTCCTTCGGGGGAGCAGTACTTC.